Detailed here is one TCR beta chain. The antigen is not known. The sample carries other DNA sequences with the same CDR3. This specimen comes from a study of shared clonotypes between healthy human individuals. Turning to the study itself: With ages of 18 to 49, the donors were a couple of women and a few men.

Profiling relied on immunoSEQ multiplex PCR, and the TCRdb table lists in-frame clones only, not all of them. The sample carries roughly 2 million clones, around 95% recorded once. CDR1 is SGDLS, CDR2 YYNGEE, per germline. Between the trimmed V and J ends, which lost 0 bases and 2 bases, there was a span of 8 bases. The CDR3 has 15 residues. Study-level findings and limits: Approximately 5.4% of naive CD4 clonotypes were common to several donors.

The TCR was taken from a man aged 18 to 30 in good health. Sequencing was done on a sample of naive CD4+ T cells sorted from blood. The subset here: CD45RA+ positively selected. The gene calls are TRBV9 and TRBJ2-2; D uncertain. The CDR3 DNA is TGTGCCAGCAGCGTAGGGGGTCGAAACACCGGGGAGCTGTTTTTT. The encoded protein is CASSVGGRNTGELFF.